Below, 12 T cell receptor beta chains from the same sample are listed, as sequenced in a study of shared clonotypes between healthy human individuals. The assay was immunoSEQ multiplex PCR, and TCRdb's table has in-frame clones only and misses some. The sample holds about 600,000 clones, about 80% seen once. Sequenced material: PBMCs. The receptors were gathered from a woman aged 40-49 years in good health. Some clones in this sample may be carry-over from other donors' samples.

The CDR3 is CASSDVAGGTGELFF. In DNA form, the CDR3 reads TGTGCCAGCAGCGATGTTGCCGGGGGGACCGGGGAGCTGTTTTTT. V is TRBV2 and J is TRBJ2-2; 7 bases fit TRBD2. With 6 bases clipped from V and 5 bases from J, the junction kept 9 bases outside the gene matches. This CDR3 contains 15 residues. CDR1 and CDR2 from the germline V gene are SNHLY and FYNNEI.

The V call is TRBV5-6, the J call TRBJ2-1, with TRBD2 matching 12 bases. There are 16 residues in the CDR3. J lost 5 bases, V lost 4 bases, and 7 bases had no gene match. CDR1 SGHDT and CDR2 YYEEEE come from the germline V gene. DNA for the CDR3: TGTGCCAGCAGCCGCAGACTAGCGGGAGCCCACAATGAGCAGTTCTTC. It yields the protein CASSRRLAGAHNEQFF. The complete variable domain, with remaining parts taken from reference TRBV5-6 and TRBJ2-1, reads DAGVTQSPTHLIKTRGQQVTLRCSPKSGHDTVSWYQQALGQGPQFIFQYYEEEERQRGNFPDRFSGHQFPNYSSELNVNALLLGDSALYLCASSRRLAGAHNEQFFGPGTRLTVL.

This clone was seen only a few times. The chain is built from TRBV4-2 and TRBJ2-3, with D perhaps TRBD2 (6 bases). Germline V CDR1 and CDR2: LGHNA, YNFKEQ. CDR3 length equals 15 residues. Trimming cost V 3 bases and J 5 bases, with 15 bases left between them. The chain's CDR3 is CASSQDASAGDTQYF. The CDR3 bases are TGTGCCAGCAGCCAGGATGCATCAGCGGGAGATACGCAGTATTTT.

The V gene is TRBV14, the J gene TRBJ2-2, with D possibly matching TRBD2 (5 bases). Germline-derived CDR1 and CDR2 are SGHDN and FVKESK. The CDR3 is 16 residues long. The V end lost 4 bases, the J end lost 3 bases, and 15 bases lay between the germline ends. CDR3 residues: CASSPTSAYHTGELFF. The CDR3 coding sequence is TGTGCCAGCAGCCCCACTAGTGCCTATCACACCGGGGAGCTGTTTTTT.

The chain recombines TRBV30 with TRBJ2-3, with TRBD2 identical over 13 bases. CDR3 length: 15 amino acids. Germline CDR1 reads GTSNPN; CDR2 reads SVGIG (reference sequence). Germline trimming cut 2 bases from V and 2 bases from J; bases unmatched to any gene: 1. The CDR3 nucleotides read TGTGCCTGGAGTACTAGCGGGAGGGTCACAGATACGCAGTATTTT. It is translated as CAWSTSGRVTDTQYF.

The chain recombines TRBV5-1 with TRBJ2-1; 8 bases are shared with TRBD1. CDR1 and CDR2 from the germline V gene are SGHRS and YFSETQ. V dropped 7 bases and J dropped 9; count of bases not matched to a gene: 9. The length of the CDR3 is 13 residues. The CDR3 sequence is CASALGQGAEQFF. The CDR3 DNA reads TGCGCCAGCGCCCTTGGACAGGGCGCTGAGCAGTTCTTC.

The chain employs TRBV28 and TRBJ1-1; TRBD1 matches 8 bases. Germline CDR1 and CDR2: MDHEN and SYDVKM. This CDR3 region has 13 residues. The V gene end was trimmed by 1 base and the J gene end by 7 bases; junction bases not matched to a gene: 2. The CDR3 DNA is TGTGCCAGCAGTTTATTCGGGACAGGTGAAGCTTTCTTT. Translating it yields CASSLFGTGEAFF. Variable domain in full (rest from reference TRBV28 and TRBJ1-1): DVKVTQSSRYLVKRTGEKVFLECVQDMDHENMFWYRQDPGLGLRLIYFSYDVKMKEKGDIPEGYSVSREKKERFSLILESASTNQTSMYLCASSLFGTGEAFFGQGTRLTVV.

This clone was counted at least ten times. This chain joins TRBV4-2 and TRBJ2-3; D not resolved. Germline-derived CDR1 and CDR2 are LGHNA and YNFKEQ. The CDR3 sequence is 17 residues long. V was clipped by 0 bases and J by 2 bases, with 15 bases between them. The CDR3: CASSQDRSIEPTDTQYF. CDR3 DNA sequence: TGTGCCAGCAGCCAAGATCGGTCCATCGAACCCACAGATACGCAGTATTTT.

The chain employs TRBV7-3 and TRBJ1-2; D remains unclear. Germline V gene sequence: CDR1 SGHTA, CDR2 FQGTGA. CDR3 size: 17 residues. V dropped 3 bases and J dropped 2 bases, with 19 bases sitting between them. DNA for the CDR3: TGTGCCAGCAGCTTCTCTAGGCCCCCTCCAGGCAACTATGGCTACACCTTC. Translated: CASSFSRPPPGNYGYTF.

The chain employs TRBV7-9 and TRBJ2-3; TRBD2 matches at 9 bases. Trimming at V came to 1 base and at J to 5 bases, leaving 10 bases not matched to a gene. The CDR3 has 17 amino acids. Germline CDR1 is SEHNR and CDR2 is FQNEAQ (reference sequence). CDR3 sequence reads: CASSLGGVAGAGDTQYF. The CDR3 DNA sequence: TGTGCCAGCAGCTTAGGAGGGGTAGCGGGAGCGGGAGATACGCAGTATTTT.

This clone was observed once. The CDR3 DNA follows: TGTGCCAGCAGTCGGGACTATACCTACAATGAGCAGTTCTTC. Its translation: CASSRDYTYNEQFF. The J gene is TRBJ2-1, the V gene TRBV6-5; the match to TRBD2 covers 7 bases. Germline CDR1 MNHEY, CDR2 SVGAGI. This CDR3 is built from 14 residues. Losses at the gene ends were 5 bases for V and 2 bases for J; bases not matched to a gene: 3.

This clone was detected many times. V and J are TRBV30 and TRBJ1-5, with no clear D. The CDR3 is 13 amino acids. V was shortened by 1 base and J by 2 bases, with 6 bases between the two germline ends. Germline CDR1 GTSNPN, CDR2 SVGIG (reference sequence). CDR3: CAWSGFGNQPQHF. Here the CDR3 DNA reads TGTGCCTGGAGTGGATTTGGCAATCAGCCCCAGCATTTT.